The sequence of this T cell receptor beta chain was determined in a study of cytomegalovirus exposure and HLA in healthy donors. Overall study context: The Caucasian-associated ancestry cluster held roughly 78% of roughly 400 genotyped donors.

It was with 60 Vbeta and 13 Jbeta primers that the PCR ran. TCRdb's copy holds only in-frame clones and misses some; the assay was immunoSEQ multiplex PCR. The table has about 160,000 clones, around four fifths seen once; the top ten hold approximately 1.3%. The length of the CDR3 is 13 residues. Per the germline V gene, CDR1 is ENHRY and CDR2 is SYGVKD. The germline V and J ends were trimmed by 2 bases and 6 bases, with 11 bases remaining between them. This clonotype originated in a man younger than 45 in good health and CMV-seronegative. The V and J genes are TRBV10-3 and TRBJ2-7, with D possibly TRBD2 on 5 matching bases. The sequencing sample was made of PBMCs. CDR3 in amino acids: CAISEGGLPEQYF. The CDR3 region has the DNA TGTGCCATCAGTGAGGGAGGACTCCCCGAGCAGTACTTC.